Following are 25 T cell receptor beta chains from one sample sequenced in a study of T cell responses to AZD1222 COVID-19 vaccine (dated by TCRdb to about 2021). Interpreted using the paper, the time point label stands for: baseline before first vaccination. Library preparation employed the immunoSEQ multiplex PCR assay. This is the immuneACCESS table as TCRdb keeps it, with only in-frame sequences that have V and J called. A part of the clones is gone; compared with another copy, unresolved V genes explain less than half, and the rest is unexplained. The sample table shows 100,000 to 110,000 clones, and around 89% are seen once. The leading ten clones occupy under 2% of the sample. The sequencing here drew on peripheral blood, taken on day 0 of AZD1222 vaccination. The origin of the receptors is an adult in good health.

This rearrangement joins TRBV11-2 to TRBJ2-2; perhaps TRBD1 as D (5 bases). Germline V gene data show CDR1 as SGHAT and CDR2 as FQNNGV. V lost 2 bases and J 6 bases, leaving 10 bases between the germline ends. This CDR3 is built from 14 residues. The CDR3 sequence is CASSLLRRAGELFF. The CDR3 DNA reads as TGTGCCAGCAGCTTACTACGCAGGGCCGGGGAGCTGTTTTTT.

This sequence joins TRBV24-1 and TRBJ2-3; 7 bases map to TRBD2. V shed 2 bases and J 6 bases; nucleotides not matched to a gene: 1. This CDR3 is 13 amino acids long. Germline V CDR1 and CDR2: KGHDR, SFDVKD. The CDR3 DNA is TGTGCCACCAGTGATTGGGGAGGGGATACGCAGTATTTT. The encoded protein is CATSDWGGDTQYF.

As for this clone: The junction does not match germline at one end; this may be a read error. V gene TRBV27 combines with J gene TRBJ2-5; D is undetermined. CDR1 MNHEY and CDR2 SMNVEV come from the germline V gene (reference sequence). There are 11 residues in the CDR3. The chain's CDR3 is CATSKDRTQYF. The DNA of the CDR3 is TGTGCCACCAGTAAGGATAGGACCCAGTACTTC.

Note on this clone: Different DNA sequences within this sample yield the same CDR3. The gene calls are TRBV11-3 and TRBJ2-1, with D hard to call. Germline V gene sequence: CDR1 SGHNT, CDR2 YENEEA. This CDR3 region has 18 residues. Trimming removed 0 bases at V and 0 bases at J, with 15 bases between. Here the CDR3 DNA reads TGTGCCAGCAGCTTAGATCAAGGTGGCAGCAACTCCTACAATGAGCAGTTCTTC. Its translation: CASSLDQGGSNSYNEQFF. Based on the CDR3 plus reference TRBV11-3 and TRBJ2-1, the full variable domain is EAGVVQSPRYKIIEKKQPVAFWCNPISGHNTLYWYLQNLGQGPELLIRYENEEAVDDSQLPKDRFSAERLKGVDSTLKIQPAELGDSAVYLCASSLDQGGSNSYNEQFFGPGTRLTVL.

The rearrangement uses TRBV29-1 and TRBJ1-1, with D unclear. V was shortened by 4 bases and J by 1 base, with 16 bases between the two germline ends. Per the germline V gene, CDR1 is SQVTM and CDR2 is ANQGSEA. The CDR3 runs 15 residues. In nucleotides, the CDR3 is TGCAGCGTTGGTGACGGGCTCAGGCCGAACACTGAAGCTTTCTTT. This gives the protein CSVGDGLRPNTEAFF.

The chain is built from TRBV28 and TRBJ1-5, with D tentatively TRBD1 (5 bases). V was pared by 11 bases and J by 4 bases, with 15 bases between. The CDR3 is 13 residues long. CDR1 and CDR2 from the germline V gene are MDHEN and SYDVKM. This CDR3 is CAYSQGGNQPQHF. CDR3 bases: TGTGCCTACAGCCAGGGTGGGAATCAGCCCCAGCATTTT.

This sequence joins TRBV28 and TRBJ2-1; 10 bases match TRBD2. V trimming: 3 bases; J trimming: 6 bases; junction bases outside the gene matches: 20. The CDR3 totals 20 residues. Germline assignment: CDR1 MDHEN and CDR2 SYDVKM. The DNA of the CDR3 is TGTGCCAGCAGTTTGTTCGCCTATGGAGCGGGAGGGTTTGTTGGCAATGAGCAGTTCTTC. Amino acid sequence: CASSLFAYGAGGFVGNEQFF.

About this clone: Other DNA sequences from this sample encode an identical CDR3 as well. V and J are TRBV29-1 and TRBJ2-3; 9 bases are a match to TRBD2. V dropped 6 bases and J dropped 3; count of bases not matched to a gene: 10. The CDR3 totals 15 residues. CDR1 and CDR2 from the germline V gene are SQVTM and ANQGSEA. The CDR3 loop is CSVGGREGLTDTQYF. CDR3 DNA sequence: TGCAGCGTGGGGGGGCGGGAGGGCCTGACAGATACGCAGTATTTT.

V and J are TRBV25-1 and TRBJ2-7, with 9 bases matching TRBD1. The trim removed 7 bases at V and 6 bases at J, leaving 4 bases unmatched. CDR1 and CDR2 from the germline V gene are MGHDK and SYGVNS. The CDR3 has 12 amino acids. The CDR3 region has the DNA TGTGCCAGCACCAAGGACAGGGGCGAGCAGTACTTC. It translates to CASTKDRGEQYF.

CDR3 loop: CATSRSPPRQGGSNEKLFF. In nucleotides, the CDR3 is TGTGCCACCAGCAGATCCCCTCCGCGGCAGGGAGGCTCTAATGAAAAACTGTTTTTT. This chain joins TRBV15 and TRBJ1-4, with D possibly matching TRBD1 (5 bases). The V gene's germline CDR1 is LNHNV and CDR2 YYDKDF (reference sequence). The CDR3 is made up of 19 amino acids. The V end was cut by 2 bases, the J end by 3 bases, with 22 bases between. The entire variable domain, with the rest obtained from reference TRBV15 and TRBJ1-4, is as follows: DAMVIQNPRYQVTQFGKPVTLSCSQTLNHNVMYWYQQKSSQAPKLLFHYYDKDFNNEADTPDNFQSRRPNTSFCFLDIRSPGLGDTAMYLCATSRSPPRQGGSNEKLFFGSGTQLSVL.

A single count supports this clone. The V and J genes are TRBV18 and TRBJ2-3; D perhaps matches TRBD2 (6 bases). The CDR3 extends over 13 amino acids. Trimming pared 0 bases from V and 14 bases from J, leaving 15 bases between. The germline gives CDR1 KGHSH, CDR2 LQKENI. This CDR3 reads CASSPPQGLAWYF. CDR3 DNA sequence: TGTGCCAGCTCACCACCTCAGGGACTTGCGTGGTATTTT. Variable domain in full (rest from reference TRBV18 and TRBJ2-3): NAGVMQNPRHLVRRRGQEARLRCSPMKGHSHVYWYRQLPEEGLKFMVYLQKENIIDESGMPKERFSAEFPKEGPSILRIQQVVRGDSAAYFCASSPPQGLAWYFGPGTRLTVL.

The rearrangement joins TRBV4-1 to TRBJ2-7, with TRBD1 matching over 7 bases. The V gene end was trimmed by 5 bases and the J gene end by 1 base; junction bases not matched to a gene: 2. Germline values: CDR1 MGHRA, CDR2 YSYEKL. The length of the CDR3 is 13 residues. The CDR3 is CASSTGDSYEQYF. The CDR3 region has the DNA TGCGCCAGCAGCACAGGGGATTCCTACGAGCAGTACTTC.

The CDR3: CASAGRYPYEQYF. Here the CDR3 DNA reads TGTGCCAGTGCAGGGAGGTACCCCTACGAGCAGTACTTC. V usage is TRBV25-1 and J usage is TRBJ2-7; possibly TRBD2 for D (6 bases). The germline V and J ends were trimmed by 9 bases and 2 bases, with 14 bases remaining between them. CDR3 size: 13 residues. Germline V gives CDR1 MGHDK, CDR2 SYGVNS.

This chain joins TRBV19 and TRBJ1-1; D gene unclear. Germline assignment: CDR1 LNHDA and CDR2 SQIVND (reference sequence). The CDR3 is 15 residues long. Trimming stripped 1 base from V and 1 base from J, with 10 bases between. CDR3 region: CASSIVDSGNTEAFF. Here the CDR3 DNA reads TGTGCCAGTAGTATAGTGGATTCGGGGAACACTGAAGCTTTCTTT.

The chain is built from TRBV19 and TRBJ2-1; no reliable D call. The CDR3 runs 16 residues. Trimming took off 4 bases at V and 0 bases at J, with 13 bases between the two ends. The V gene's germline CDR1 is LNHDA and CDR2 SQIVND (reference sequence). CDR3 coding DNA: TGTGCCAGTAGTACCTTCCAGATGAACTCCTACAATGAGCAGTTCTTC. Its protein product is CASSTFQMNSYNEQFF.

This sequence joins TRBV5-8 and TRBJ2-1, with TRBD2 matching over 9 bases. Germline V gene lookup returns CDR1 SGHTS and CDR2 YDEGEE. The ends lost 0 bases at V and 6 bases at J; junction bases unmatched: 10. The CDR3 is made up of 17 amino acids. The CDR3 loop reads CASSLGVGTSFTNEQFF. DNA of the CDR3: TGTGCCAGCAGCTTGGGGGTTGGGACTAGCTTTACCAATGAGCAGTTCTTC.

This chain links TRBV4-3 with TRBJ1-3; TRBD1 agrees at 7 bases. The CDR3 extends over 16 amino acids. CDR1 is LGHNA, CDR2 YSLEER, per germline. The ends lost 4 bases at V and 3 bases at J; junction bases unmatched: 9. The CDR3, as DNA: TGCGCCAGCAGCCTGAGGGCTACAGGGGTTGGAAACACCATATATTTT. Its translation: CASSLRATGVGNTIYF.

This chain uses TRBV20-1 with TRBJ2-1, with TRBD1 as a possible D gene (5 bases). Germline CDR1 and CDR2: DFQATT and SNEGSKA (reference sequence). This CDR3 contains 12 residues. V lost 3 bases, J lost 8 bases, and 11 bases lay in between. The CDR3 is CSASSRADEQFF. Written as DNA, the CDR3 is TGCAGTGCTAGTTCCAGGGCCGATGAGCAGTTCTTC.

The rearrangement links TRBV7-2 to TRBJ2-1; D call uncertain. V gave up 5 bases and J gave up 7 bases, with 12 bases separating them. Germline assignment: CDR1 SGHTA and CDR2 FQGNSA. There are 13 residues in the CDR3. The CDR3 reads CASSPIAHNEQFF. CDR3 DNA: TGTGCCAGCAGCCCAATTGCCCATAATGAGCAGTTCTTC.

Regarding this clone: One end of the junction fails to match germline, which may point to a read error. In DNA, the CDR3 is TGCGCCAGCAGCTCCGGGACAGCCCCCTCTAGATGGGACTTC. As protein: CASSSGTAPSRWDF. The chain uses TRBV5-1 and TRBJ2-7, with 7 bases aligning to TRBD1. CDR1 SGHRS and CDR2 YFSETQ come from the germline V gene. The CDR3 runs to 14 residues. Supplemented by reference TRBV5-1 and TRBJ2-7, the full variable domain reads KAGVTQTPRYLIKTRGQQVTLSCSPISGHRSVSWYQQTPGQGLQFLFEYFSETQRNKGNFPGRFSGRQFSNSRSEMNVSTLELGDSALYLCASSSGTAPSRWDFGPGTRLTVT.

This rearrangement joins TRBV5-1 to TRBJ1-1, with TRBD1 identical over 7 bases. The V gene end was trimmed by 7 bases and the J gene end by 0 bases; junction bases not matched to a gene: 3. CDR1 and CDR2 (germline): SGHRS, YFSETQ. This CDR3 is built from 13 residues. CDR3 loop: CASRDSMNTEAFF. The CDR3 region has the DNA TGCGCCAGCCGGGACAGTATGAACACTGAAGCTTTCTTT.

This clone has a handful of counts. CDR3 region: CASSSGQGISNQPQHF. DNA of the CDR3: TGTGCCAGCAGCTCGGGGCAGGGCATAAGCAATCAGCCCCAGCATTTT. This sequence joins TRBV5-8 and TRBJ1-5, with D tentatively TRBD1 (5 bases). V was clipped by 3 bases and J by 1 base, with 14 bases between them. Germline CDR1 reads SGHTS; CDR2 reads YDEGEE. The length of the CDR3 is 16 residues.

J is TRBJ2-3 and V is TRBV5-1; 7 bases line up with TRBD1. J was trimmed by 2 bases and V by 2 bases; bases with no gene match: 8. The CDR3 runs to 16 residues. Germline V gene data show CDR1 as SGHRS and CDR2 as YFSETQ. CDR3 region: CASSLGTDLATDTQYF. CDR3 nucleotide sequence: TGCGCCAGCAGCTTAGGGACAGACCTCGCCACAGATACGCAGTATTTT.

The rearrangement uses TRBV28 and TRBJ1-2; 9 positions agree with TRBD1. CDR1 and CDR2 from the germline V gene are MDHEN and SYDVKM. This CDR3 has 15 amino acids. The J segment lost 5 bases and the V segment lost 4 bases, leaving 8 bases of the junction unmatched. CDR3 residues: CASSSPGQGTYGYTF. The CDR3 DNA follows: TGTGCCAGCAGTTCACCGGGACAGGGAACGTATGGCTACACCTTC.

The chain is built from TRBV5-1 and TRBJ2-4; 14 nucleotides match TRBD2. CDR1 SGHRS and CDR2 YFSETQ come from the germline V gene. CDR3 length equals 17 residues. The V and J ends lost 2 bases and 3 bases, in that order; junction bases with no gene match: 4. This CDR3 reads CASSFGLAGGGKNIQYF. The DNA of the CDR3 is TGCGCCAGCAGCTTCGGACTAGCGGGAGGAGGCAAAAACATTCAGTACTTC.